One and the same sample provided the 13 T cell receptor beta chains below, sequenced in a study of Ad26.COV2.S vaccination and SARS-CoV-2 variants. Repertoires were generated with immunoSEQ multiplex PCR, while TCRdb's copy carries only in-frame clones and drops some. The sample lists 300,000 to 400,000 clones; roughly 90% were seen once. Treatment: roughly 20 received Ad26.COV2.S at low or high dose, single or two shots; a few received placebo; per-sample allocation not given. Samples came from day 63 after the first vaccine or placebo injection. The specimen was peripheral blood, collected in a trial of Ad26.COV2.S vaccine versus placebo. These receptors were taken from a person aged 18-60 years who received the Ad26.COV2.S COVID-19 vaccine or a placebo.

The chain has TRBV19 and TRBJ2-2, with D hard to call. This CDR3 contains 11 residues. Trimming pared 3 bases from V and 7 bases from J, leaving 3 bases between. Germline values: CDR1 LNHDA, CDR2 SQIVND (reference sequence). The CDR3 DNA follows: TGTGCCAGTAGTATGCGCGGGGAGCTGTTTTTT. Encoded protein: CASSMRGELFF.

The V gene is TRBV4-1, the J gene TRBJ2-1; perhaps TRBD2 as D (6 bases). This CDR3 is 15 amino acids long. Germline V gives CDR1 MGHRA, CDR2 YSYEKL. The ends were cut back, 0 bases at V and 9 bases at J, with 15 bases in the middle. CDR3 amino acids: CASSQEVPSATEQFF. In nucleotides, the CDR3 is TGCGCCAGCAGCCAAGAAGTTCCTAGCGCTACTGAGCAGTTCTTC.

The chain joins TRBV19 to TRBJ2-1, with D tentatively TRBD1 or TRBD2 (6 bases each). Trimming took off 8 bases at V and 10 bases at J, with 18 bases between the two ends. The CDR3 is made up of 13 amino acids. The germline V gene encodes CDR1 LNHDA and CDR2 SQIVND (reference sequence). CDR3 in amino acids: CASGRGLRTEQFF. CDR3 bases: TGTGCCAGTGGCAGGGGACTGAGAACGGAGCAGTTCTTC.

There are a few counts of this clone. The V and J genes are TRBV27 and TRBJ1-1; 8 positions agree with TRBD1. Germline values: CDR1 MNHEY, CDR2 SMNVEV (reference sequence). The CDR3 spans 18 residues. J gave up 0 bases and V 8 bases, and 17 bases lay outside the gene matches. The CDR3 spells CASLSGQEVYGVNTEAFF. In DNA, the CDR3 is TGTGCCAGCCTCTCGGGACAGGAGGTCTATGGGGTGAACACTGAAGCTTTCTTT.

The J gene is TRBJ2-7, the V gene TRBV5-1, with 9 bases aligning to TRBD1. CDR3 length: 17 amino acids. V was pared by 4 bases and J by 3 bases, with 14 bases of the junction left unmatched. Germline V CDR1 and CDR2: SGHRS, YFSETQ. The CDR3 spells CASSPGTGPRGGYEQYF. In DNA form, the CDR3 reads TGCGCCAGCAGCCCCGGGACAGGGCCCAGGGGAGGCTACGAGCAGTACTTC.

The chain links TRBV30 to TRBJ1-2; the D is unclear. V shed 6 bases and J shed 0 bases, with 11 bases lying between them. CDR1 and CDR2 (germline): GTSNPN, SVGIG (reference sequence). The CDR3 sequence is 13 residues long. The CDR3 DNA reads as TGTGCCTGTCTCGCAGATTCTAACTATGGCTACACCTTC. Its translation is CACLADSNYGYTF.

This clone is a singleton in its sample. This chain uses TRBV5-1 with TRBJ1-2; D gene ambiguous. The V end was cut by 4 bases, the J end by 4 bases, with 14 bases between. CDR3 length: 14 amino acids. Germline V gene sequence: CDR1 SGHRS, CDR2 YFSETQ. Written as DNA, the CDR3 is TGCGCCAGCAGCCTCGATGGGGATTTCTATGGCTACACCTTC. It yields the protein CASSLDGDFYGYTF.

In the case of this clone: Other DNA variants within this sample encode the same CDR3. The CDR3 region has the DNA TGTGCCAGCAGCTTAGGGGGGGTGAACACTGAAGCTTTCTTT. It yields the protein CASSLGGVNTEAFF. V usage is TRBV11-3 and J usage is TRBJ1-1, with D possibly TRBD1 on 5 matching bases. CDR1 and CDR2 (germline): SGHNT, YENEEA. The CDR3 runs to 14 residues. Between the trimmed V and J ends, which lost 1 base and 0 bases, there was a span of 6 bases.

The chain recombines TRBV30 with TRBJ2-3, with D perhaps being TRBD1 or TRBD2 (6 bases each). Trimming shortened V by 5 bases and J by 5 bases, and 14 bases separated the two germline ends. CDR1 and CDR2 from the germline V gene are GTSNPN and SVGIG (reference sequence). The CDR3 consists of 13 residues. Written as DNA, the CDR3 is TGTGCCTGGGACAGGCGGGAAGGAGATACGCAGTATTTT. Translating gives CAWDRREGDTQYF.

The chain has TRBV7-8 and TRBJ1-1; D is possibly TRBD1 (5 bases). V was shortened by 2 bases and J by 0 bases, with 7 bases between the two germline ends. The CDR3 has 14 residues. Germline V gene sequence: CDR1 SGHVS, CDR2 FQNEAQ. The CDR3 here is CASSLLGLNTEAFF. CDR3 DNA: TGTGCCAGCAGCTTATTGGGGCTGAACACTGAAGCTTTCTTT. Based on the CDR3 plus reference TRBV7-8 and TRBJ1-1, the full variable domain is GAGVSQSPRYKVAKRGQDVALRCDPISGHVSLFWYQQALGQGPEFLTYFQNEAQLDKSGLPSDRFFAERPEGSVSTLKIQRTQQEDSAVYLCASSLLGLNTEAFFGQGTRLTVV.

This chain joins TRBV6-5 and TRBJ1-1, with D possibly TRBD1 on 6 matching bases. Germline loops: CDR1 MNHEY, CDR2 SVGAGI. CDR3 length equals 11 residues. Between the trimmed V and J ends, which lost 2 bases and 12 bases, there was a span of 10 bases. The CDR3 sequence is CASSYRGLSFF. The CDR3 nucleotides read TGTGCCAGCAGTTACCGGGGGCTGTCTTTCTTT.

The chain employs TRBV15 and TRBJ1-5; TRBD1 might be the D (6 bases). Germline-derived CDR1 and CDR2 are LNHNV and YYDKDF (reference sequence). V was pared by 0 bases and J by 5 bases, with 14 bases between. CDR3 length equals 16 residues. For the CDR3, the DNA is TGTGCCACCAGCAGAGATTGGGGACAAGTGGATCAGCCCCAGCATTTT. Encoded protein: CATSRDWGQVDQPQHF. Full variable domain (missing parts from reference TRBV15 and TRBJ1-5): DAMVIQNPRYQVTQFGKPVTLSCSQTLNHNVMYWYQQKSSQAPKLLFHYYDKDFNNEADTPDNFQSRRPNTSFCFLDIRSPGLGDTAMYLCATSRDWGQVDQPQHFGDGTRLSIL.

The rearrangement uses TRBV2 and TRBJ1-1; 8 bases line up with TRBD1. CDR3 length: 18 amino acids. V shed 0 bases and J 1 base; nucleotides not matched to a gene: 10. Germline CDR1 SNHLY, CDR2 FYNNEI. In DNA form, the CDR3 reads TGTGCCAGCAGTGAAGCGCAGGTCATTGGGACAGGGAACACTGAAGCTTTCTTT. Translated: CASSEAQVIGTGNTEAFF.